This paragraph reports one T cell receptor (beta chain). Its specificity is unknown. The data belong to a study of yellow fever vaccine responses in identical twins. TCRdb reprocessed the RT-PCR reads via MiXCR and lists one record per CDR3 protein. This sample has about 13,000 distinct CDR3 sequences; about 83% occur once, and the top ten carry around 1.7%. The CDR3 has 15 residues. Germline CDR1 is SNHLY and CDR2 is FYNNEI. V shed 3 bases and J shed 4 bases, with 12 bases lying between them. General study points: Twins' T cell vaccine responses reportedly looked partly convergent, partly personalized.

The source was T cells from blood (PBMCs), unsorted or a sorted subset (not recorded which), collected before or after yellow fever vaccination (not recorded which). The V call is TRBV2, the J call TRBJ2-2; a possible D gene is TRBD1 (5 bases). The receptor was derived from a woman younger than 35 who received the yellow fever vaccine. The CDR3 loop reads CASSDAGRGTGELFF. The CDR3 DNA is TGTGCCAGCAGTGATGCCGGAAGGGGCACCGGGGAGCTGTTTTTT.